A single T cell receptor beta chain is shown here with its context. Its antigen is not identified. TCRdb keeps only in-frame clones here, not all; method: immunoSEQ multiplex PCR. This table holds about 7,900 clones, around 83% found once. Trimming shortened V by 2 bases and J by 3 bases, and 5 bases separated the two germline ends. This CDR3 is built from 12 residues. Germline CDR1 SGHAT, CDR2 FQNNGV. No patient escaped relapse after autologous stem cell transplantation, and brentuximab vedotin exposure varied. It was by magnetic negative selection that CD8+ T cells were isolated from thawed PBMCs. The record originates from a study of PD-1 blockade in classical Hodgkin lymphoma. For the study at large: Every 2 weeks, patients got 3 mg/kg intravenous nivolumab. Study observations and caveats: TCR diversity at baseline was reported to be reduced in newly diagnosed patients relative to healthy donors. Still unresolved is the cause of the repertoire differences, which may be disease activity or prior therapy. Patients newly diagnosed and complete responders had comparable baseline diversity.

This sequence was found in a human donor with classical Hodgkin lymphoma. The sample was CD8+ T cells from blood, taken at baseline. The rearrangement joins TRBV11-2 to TRBJ2-7; no clear D gene. This CDR3 is CASSLPGYEQYF. DNA for the CDR3: TGTGCCAGCAGCTTACCGGGCTACGAGCAGTACTTC.